Each of the 14 T cell receptor beta chains below was sequenced from the same sample in a study of siplizumab effects on memory and regulatory T cells (dated by TCRdb to 2018 to 2020). Library generation was performed with the immunoSEQ multiplex PCR assay. Not all clones reach the TCRdb copy of this immuneACCESS table, which keeps in-frame sequences only. Checked studies attribute under half of the gap to unresolved V genes and leave the rest unexplained. The sample contains around 100,000 clones, 91% of them found a single time. The ten largest clones add up to roughly 0.16% of the sample. Sample: CD4+ T cells sorted from blood. These receptors all come from a human donor in good health.

The chain employs TRBV5-1 and TRBJ1-3; 8 nucleotides agree with TRBD1. The junction had 2 bases not matched to a gene; V was cut back by 0 bases and J by 0 bases. Germline values: CDR1 SGHRS, CDR2 YFSETQ. CDR3 length: 16 amino acids. The CDR3 spells CASSLAGTGSGNTIYF. In nucleotides, the CDR3 is TGCGCCAGCAGCTTGGCCGGGACAGGCTCTGGAAACACCATATATTTT.

This chain uses TRBV4-2 with TRBJ2-1; the match to TRBD2 covers 11 bases. The CDR3 consists of 17 residues. Unmatched junction bases numbered 6, after V lost 2 bases and J lost 3 bases. Per germline, CDR1 LGHNA and CDR2 YNFKEQ. CDR3 nucleotides: TGTGCCAGCAGCCAATCGTCAACTAGCGGGGGCTACAATGAGCAGTTCTTC. This codes for CASSQSSTSGGYNEQFF.

The chain couples TRBV12-5 to TRBJ2-5; TRBD1 agrees at 8 bases. Trimming removed 5 bases from V and 4 bases from J; junction bases left unmatched: 9. Per the germline V gene, CDR1 is LGHNT and CDR2 is FRNRAP. The CDR3 consists of 15 residues. The CDR3 sequence: CASGPGTGFVETQYF. CDR3 sequence (DNA): TGTGCTAGTGGTCCCGGGACAGGCTTTGTAGAGACCCAGTACTTC.

CDR3 region: CASRQGTKETQYF. CDR3 coding DNA: TGTGCCAGCAGACAGGGGACAAAAGAGACCCAGTACTTC. The chain joins TRBV2 to TRBJ2-5; 7 bases are shared with TRBD1. V shed 6 bases, J shed 3 bases, and the junction held 4 bases outside the gene matches. Germline-derived CDR1 and CDR2 are SNHLY and FYNNEI. CDR3 size: 13 residues.

The chain employs TRBV9 and TRBJ2-5; D unresolved. Germline assignment: CDR1 SGDLS and CDR2 YYNGEE. The V end was cut by 2 bases, the J end by 9 bases, with 17 bases between. The CDR3 sequence is 14 residues long. The CDR3 nucleotides are TGTGCCAGCAGCGTTTTAAGCGACGGTGGGGCCCAGTACTTC. It yields the protein CASSVLSDGGAQYF.

The V and J genes are TRBV5-1 and TRBJ2-2, with D tentatively TRBD2 (5 bases). The CDR3 consists of 13 residues. Trimming took 4 bases from V and 1 from J, leaving 5 bases between them. Germline CDR1 reads SGHRS; CDR2 reads YFSETQ. The CDR3 DNA reads as TGCGCCAGCAGCCGGGGGAACACCGGGGAGCTGTTTTTT. This encodes CASSRGNTGELFF.

The rearrangement joins TRBV14 to TRBJ2-5; a weak D match, TRBD1 (6 bases). V was pared by 4 bases and J by 5 bases, with 17 bases between. Germline V gene data show CDR1 as SGHDN and CDR2 as FVKESK. The CDR3 contains 15 residues. The CDR3 loop reads CASSPLSGAEETQYF. The CDR3 DNA follows: TGTGCCAGCAGCCCTCTATCAGGGGCGGAGGAGACCCAGTACTTC.

This clone was seen once. The V call is TRBV30, the J call TRBJ2-7, with 10 positions matching TRBD1. The CDR3 length is 15 residues. The germline gives CDR1 GTSNPN, CDR2 SVGIG (reference sequence). V gave up 3 bases and J gave up 4 bases; unmatched junction bases: 9. The CDR3 DNA reads TGTGCCTGGAGGAGAGGGGGACAGGGGAGATACGAGCAGTACTTC. Encoded protein: CAWRRGGQGRYEQYF.

This chain joins TRBV7-7 and TRBJ2-2; 10 bases are a match to TRBD2. With 2 bases clipped from V and 6 bases from J, the junction kept 6 bases outside the gene matches. This CDR3 spans 16 amino acids. Germline assignment: CDR1 SSHAT and CDR2 FNYEAQ (reference sequence). CDR3 amino acids: CASSLSSSGGAGELFF. DNA for the CDR3: TGTGCCAGCAGCTTAAGTTCGAGCGGGGGGGCCGGGGAGCTGTTTTTT.

This sequence joins TRBV7-9 and TRBJ1-1; D unresolved. Per the germline V gene, CDR1 is SEHNR and CDR2 is FQNEAQ (reference sequence). V lost 5 bases and J 1 base, leaving 17 bases between the germline ends. The CDR3 runs to 16 residues. CDR3 protein: CASSPPLGLKNTEAFF. The CDR3 DNA follows: TGTGCCAGCAGCCCTCCCCTCGGGCTCAAGAACACTGAAGCTTTCTTT.

This clone appeared a few times. The same CDR3 arises from other DNA sequences in this sample as well. The chain uses TRBV6-5 and TRBJ1-2, with 9 bases fitting TRBD1. CDR3 length equals 16 residues. Germline values: CDR1 MNHEY, CDR2 SVGAGI. V gave up 2 bases and J gave up 1 base; unmatched junction bases: 5. The CDR3 nucleotides are TGTGCCAGCAGTTACCTAGGACAGGGGAATAACTATGGCTACACCTTC. As protein: CASSYLGQGNNYGYTF.

The rearrangement joins TRBV27 to TRBJ2-7, with D perhaps TRBD1 (6 bases). Germline CDR1 reads MNHEY; CDR2 reads SMNVEV (reference sequence). Trimming pared 7 bases from V and 2 bases from J, leaving 9 bases between. The CDR3 runs 12 residues. In nucleotides, the CDR3 is TGTGCCAGCATCGACAGGACCTACGAGCAGTACTTC. It specifies CASIDRTYEQYF.

This clone was picked up a small number of times. The CDR3 sequence: CASSSPPFNEQFF. The CDR3 nucleotides read TGTGCCAGCAGCTCCCCCCCGTTTAATGAGCAGTTCTTC. The V gene is TRBV7-6, the J gene TRBJ2-1; D gene unclear. The germline V gene encodes CDR1 SGHVS and CDR2 FNYEAQ. Between the trimmed V and J ends, which lost 4 bases and 7 bases, there was a span of 11 bases. The CDR3 runs 13 residues.

The chain recombines TRBV5-4 with TRBJ2-3, with TRBD2 matching over 9 bases. This CDR3 is 14 amino acids long. Looked up from germline, CDR1 is SGHNT and CDR2 is YYREEE (reference sequence). V trimming: 6 bases; J trimming: 6 bases; junction bases outside the gene matches: 8. The CDR3 loop is CASTAGGARDTQYF. The CDR3 coding sequence is TGTGCCAGCACTGCGGGGGGGGCCCGGGATACGCAGTATTTT.